This T cell receptor beta chain was captured in a study of vaccination effects on CD4 cells after COVID-19 (dated by TCRdb to between 2021 and 2024). The study in broad terms: Participants received two doses of either the BNT162b2 or the mRNA-1273 mRNA SARS-CoV-2 vaccine. In a couple of convalescent patients, pre-vaccine samples were collected 16 days and one week ahead of the first dose, 142 and 148 days after COVID-19 diagnosis. The study compared SARS-CoV-2 spike-specific CD4+ TCR repertoires before and after mRNA vaccination in COVID-19 convalescent patients and infection-naive vaccine recipients. A total of roughly 9 COVID-19 convalescent patients and a few SARS-CoV-2-naive healthy vaccine recipients were included in the full study. In the study, cultures from other donors were sequenced using the Oncomine TCR Beta short-read assay on an Illumina iSeq 100. Results the study describes overall, beyond this receptor: For convalescent patients, new clones induced by the vaccine made up most of the post-vaccine spike-reactive repertoire, and these new clones were largely distinct from the clones induced by infection. The study was limited by a small number of convalescent patients, and early post-infection timepoints were lacking. Both infection-induced and vaccine-induced clones contracted markedly at late post-vaccination timepoints, which is consistent with waning T cell responses.

V loses 5 bases of germline sequence and J loses 0 bases, and the interval between the two ends is 7 bases. Inclusive of the bounding cysteine and phenylalanine, the CDR3 is 13 residues long. Of the read, only the CDR3 DNA is kept; its 39 bases are in frame from base 1. CDR1 and CDR2 (LNHDA, SQIVND) derive from the germline V gene (reference sequence). With respect to this clone: The antigen it binds to is not known. Within one base of it there is no much larger clone, and no base qualities were kept.

Preparation of the library involved the immunoSEQ multiplex PCR assay. TCR beta CDR3 sequencing was performed on DNA from the cultured, isolated CD4+ T cells. Per the authors' processing: The analysis removed non-productive TCR sequences, trimmed reads to the CDR3 region, and retained only CDR3s that were 7 or more amino acids long. Antigen-specific clonotypes were identified with the MANAFEST web app by comparing expansion in peptide wells against reference cultures. To be called positive, a clone needed expansion at FDR<0.05 compared with the reference and with all other wells, an odds ratio greater than 5, and a frequency greater than 0.1% in two replicate wells. Cross-reactive clonotypes were defined as significantly expanded in SARS-CoV-2 spike wells and in at least one common cold coronavirus spike condition. Using the stringdist R package, CDR3 similarity was measured by Levenshtein distance, and unrooted trees were constructed with ape in R 3.6.1. In TCRdb, the immuneACCESS table is reduced to in-frame sequences with V and J assigned. These tables do not hold every clone; where another copy was compared, an unresolved V gene accounts for under half, and the others remain unexplained. Clonal size and the V and J genes are those of that table, whereas D and trimming came from the DNA. The sample table shows 55,000 to 90,000 clones, and 65% to 75% are seen once. The top ten hold about 4.7% of the sample.

In the ViraFEST assay, PBMC were stimulated with viral peptide pools, and TCR sequencing was then used to find antigen-specific CD4+ T cell clonotypes based on their expansion. After around ten days of culture, CD4+ T cells were isolated with the EasySep CD4+ T cell isolation kit. Convalescent patients had PCR-confirmed SARS-CoV-2 infection between March and December 2020, before Alpha, Beta and Delta variants emerged in the United States. Each well held fewer than 2.5 million PBMC cultured in IMDM containing about 5.4% human AB serum, 9.5 to 10 IU/ml IL-2 and gentamicin, along with around 11 ug/ml peptides. A peptide pool from HIV-1 Nef was used as the negative control culture condition. On days 3 and 7, half of the culture medium was replaced with fresh IL-2-containing medium. Unless noted otherwise, every peptide stimulation condition was cultured in triplicate wells. Using Ficoll-Paque Plus gradient centrifugation, PBMC were separated from whole blood and then either used fresh or cryopreserved at -140C. The QIAamp micro DNA kit was used to extract genomic DNA from the cultured CD4+ T cells.

The chain was built from TRBV19 and TRBJ1-1, with TRBD1 as a weak D call on 5 bases. This TCR was recovered from a human donor who had a prior SARS-CoV-2 infection. The sequencing used CD4+ T cells from PBMCs cultured with HIV peptides, collected before COVID-19 vaccination. Explained via the paper, the cell subset or site label denotes: HIV-1 Nef peptide pool negative control/reference culture. DNA sequence: TGTGCCAGTAGTGCGGGACTGAACACTGAAGCTTTCTTT. This encodes CASSAGLNTEAFF.